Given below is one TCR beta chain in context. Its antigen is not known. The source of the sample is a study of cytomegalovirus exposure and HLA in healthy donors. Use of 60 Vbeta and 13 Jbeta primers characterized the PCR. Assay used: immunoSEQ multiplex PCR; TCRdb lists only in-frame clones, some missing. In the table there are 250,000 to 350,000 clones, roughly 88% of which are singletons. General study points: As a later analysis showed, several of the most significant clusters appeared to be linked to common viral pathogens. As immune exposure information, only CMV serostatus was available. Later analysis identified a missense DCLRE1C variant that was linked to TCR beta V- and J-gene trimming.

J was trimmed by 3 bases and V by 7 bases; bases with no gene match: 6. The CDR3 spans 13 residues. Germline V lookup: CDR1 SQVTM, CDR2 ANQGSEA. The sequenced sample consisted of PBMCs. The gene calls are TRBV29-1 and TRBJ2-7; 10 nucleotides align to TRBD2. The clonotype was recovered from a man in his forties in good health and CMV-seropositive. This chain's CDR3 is CSGILAGNYEQYF. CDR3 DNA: TGCAGCGGAATACTAGCGGGGAACTACGAGCAGTACTTC.